These 15 T cell receptor beta chains originate from one sample sequenced in a study of T cell clusters in autoimmune cytopenias. TRB rearrangements were amplified by touch-down multiplex PCR with mixed TRB-A/B primers. TCRdb reprocessed the multiplex PCR reads and keeps a single row for each CDR3 protein, giving no DNA. The specimen's table records 3,000 or so distinct CDR3 sequences. About 37,500 genome equivalents of blood DNA were amplified for TRB. The sequenced sample consisted of peripheral blood. These receptors were collected from a human donor with an autoimmune cytopenia or autoimmune hepatitis (not recorded which).

Measured by frequency, this clonotype is medium-sized (0.01 to 0.1%). The rearrangement links TRBV12-3 or TRBV12-4 to TRBJ1-6; with no DNA, the TCRdb D assignment of TRBD1 cannot be verified. There are 16 residues in the CDR3. The chain's CDR3 is CASSLATGRNNSPLHF.

This clonotype is identified as medium-sized from frequency. This chain connects TRBV19 to TRBJ1-1; TCRdb calls TRBD1, which cannot be checked without DNA. The germline CDR1 and CDR2 sequences are LNHDA and SQIVND (reference sequence). This CDR3 spans 13 amino acids. CDR3 in amino acids: CASSQGAYTEAFF.

This chain links TRBV19 with TRBJ2-1; TCRdb picks TRBD2, but there is no DNA to check that call. The CDR3 loop spans 17 amino acids. Germline CDR1 is LNHDA and CDR2 is SQIVND (reference sequence). This chain's CDR3 is CASSIGGQLAGGGEQFF.

V is TRBV18 and J is TRBJ2-1; TCRdb picks TRBD1, but there is no DNA to check that call. This CDR3 contains 13 residues. Germline lookup yields CDR1 KGHSH and CDR2 LQKENI. The CDR3 sequence: CASSTPRPHEQFF.

This clonotype registers medium-sized by frequency. The rearrangement joins TRBV19 to TRBJ1-5; the D call from TCRdb, TRBD1, cannot be confirmed without DNA. The CDR3 spans 14 residues. Germline V lookup: CDR1 LNHDA, CDR2 SQIVND (reference sequence). The CDR3 protein is CAISDRGSRQPQHF. Filled out from reference TRBV19 and TRBJ1-5, the complete variable domain reads DGGITQSPKYLFRKEGQNVTLSCEQNLNHDAMYWYRQDPGQGLRLIYYSQIVNDFQKGDIAEGYSVSREKKESFPLTVTSAQKNPTAFYLCAISDRGSRQPQHFGDGTRLSIL.

Judged by frequency, this clonotype is medium-sized (0.01 to 0.1%). This chain links TRBV19 with TRBJ1-4; TCRdb outputs TRBD1, but without DNA this stays unchecked. CDR3 size: 14 residues. Germline V CDR1 and CDR2: LNHDA, SQIVND (reference sequence). The CDR3 loop reads CASSDRELNEKLFF.

V gene TRBV7-2 combines with J gene TRBJ2-5; TCRdb indicates TRBD1, and absent DNA this call remains unverified. The CDR3 has 15 residues. Germline-derived CDR1 and CDR2 are SGHTA and FQGNSA. CDR3 region: CASSLASGPQETQYF.

This clonotype is deemed medium-sized by its frequency. The genes are TRBV15 and TRBJ2-3. The CDR3 extends over 12 amino acids. Germline V gives CDR1 LNHNV, CDR2 YYDKDF (reference sequence). This CDR3 is CATSRDRDTQYF.

By frequency, this clonotype registers medium-sized. The chain carries TRBV19 and TRBJ2-7; TCRdb calls TRBD1, which cannot be checked without DNA. The CDR3 is 15 residues long. The germline V gene encodes CDR1 LNHDA and CDR2 SQIVND (reference sequence). CDR3 sequence: CASSEPGQGVNEQYF.

The CDR3 loop reads CASSNREGQGLETQYF. The genes are TRBV5-6 and TRBJ2-5; TCRdb returns TRBD1, unconfirmable since there is no DNA. Per the germline V gene, CDR1 is SGHDT and CDR2 is YYEEEE. The CDR3 is 16 residues long.

This clonotype registers large (0.1 to 1%) by frequency. The rearrangement joins TRBV29-1 to TRBJ1-2; TCRdb picks TRBD1, but there is no DNA to check that call. The CDR3 has 13 residues. Per germline, CDR1 SQVTM and CDR2 ANQGSEA. The CDR3 here is CSVEDDRGYGYTF.

This clonotype is medium-sized by frequency. This sequence joins TRBV29-1 and TRBJ1-2; absent DNA, TCRdb's TRBD1 call cannot be checked. The CDR3 spans 15 residues. The germline gives CDR1 SQVTM, CDR2 ANQGSEA. The CDR3 loop reads CSVASEGGSTYGYTF.

This clonotype is large by frequency. The chain employs TRBV29-1 and TRBJ1-2; there is no DNA to check the TCRdb D call of TRBD1. This CDR3 contains 12 residues. Germline loops: CDR1 SQVTM, CDR2 ANQGSEA. The CDR3 loop is CSVDPRGHGYTF.

The chain is built from TRBV5-5 and TRBJ2-3; TCRdb's D gene call, TRBD1, goes unchecked for lack of DNA. The CDR3 has 14 residues. The V gene's germline CDR1 is SGHKS and CDR2 YYEKEE (reference sequence). CDR3 in amino acids: CASSLGRGTDTQYF.

By frequency, this clonotype registers medium-sized (0.01 to 0.1%). This chain uses TRBV5-4 with TRBJ2-1. CDR1 and CDR2 (germline): SGHNT, YYREEE (reference sequence). The CDR3 has 14 amino acids. CDR3 protein: CASSLDIIYNEQFF.